The subject of this entry is one T cell receptor (beta chain). The sample comes from a study of blood T cell repertoires in COVID-19. Turning to the study itself: Acute and convalescent COVID-19 samples came from the United States, Italy and Spain. PBMCs, B-cell-depleted T cells, or T cells were the source of the cDNA or gDNA that made up the material.

The CDR3 spans 18 residues. The germline V and J ends were trimmed by 2 bases and 0 bases, with 19 bases remaining between them. Per the germline V gene, CDR1 is SGHAT and CDR2 is FQNNGV. Original methodology: Quantification of nucleated cells was approximated via reference gene primer amplification. The method was immunoSEQ multiplex PCR; TCRdb's version includes in-frame clones alone and lacks a portion of them. The V and J calls and clone size come from that table; D and trimming were worked out from the DNA. Of under 200,000 clones listed, 79% were seen once; the top ten hold around 8.1%. This sequence originates from a woman in her sixties or seventies with COVID-19, enrolled during active disease. The sequencing input was peripheral blood. V usage is TRBV11-2 and J usage is TRBJ1-1; TRBD1 might be the D (5 bases). CDR3 in amino acids: CASSLQGPAIPVNTEAFF. The CDR3 DNA follows: TGTGCCAGCAGCTTACAGGGCCCGGCCATCCCCGTGAACACTGAAGCTTTCTTT.